The T cell receptor (beta chain) described here comes from a study of blood T cell repertoires in COVID-19. As for the study in general: From the United States, Italy and Spain came samples of acute and convalescent COVID-19. The analysed material was cDNA or gDNA that came from T cells, B-cell-depleted T cells, or PBMCs.

The sample holds a few counts of this clone. This CDR3 contains 14 residues. Per the original data handling: Reference gene primer amplification gave estimated nucleated cell counts. The method was immunoSEQ multiplex PCR; TCRdb's version includes in-frame clones alone and lacks a portion of them. The V and J calls and clone size are taken from that table; D and trimming were inferred from the DNA. The sample records about 140,000 clones, around 87% being singletons. Sample: peripheral blood. This sequence joins TRBV21-1 and TRBJ2-7; the table's D gene call, TRBD2, was not cross checked with the DNA. TRBV21-1 is assigned pseudogene status. This sequence was found in a man aged 45-65 years with active COVID-19. The chain's CDR3 is CASSKGGSSYEQYF. Here the CDR3 DNA reads TGTGCCAGCAGCAAAGGAGGGAGCTCCTACGAGCAGTACTTC.